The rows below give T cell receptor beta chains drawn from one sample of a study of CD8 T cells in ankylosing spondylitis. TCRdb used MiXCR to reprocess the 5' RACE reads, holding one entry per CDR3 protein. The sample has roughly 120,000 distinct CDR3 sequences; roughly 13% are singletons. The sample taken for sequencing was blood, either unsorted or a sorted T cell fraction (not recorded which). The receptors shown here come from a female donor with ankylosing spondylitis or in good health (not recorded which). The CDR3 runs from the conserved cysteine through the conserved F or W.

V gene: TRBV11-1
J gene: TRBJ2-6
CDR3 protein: CASGTGRTGANVLTF

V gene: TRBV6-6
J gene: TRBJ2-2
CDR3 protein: CASSALNTGELFF

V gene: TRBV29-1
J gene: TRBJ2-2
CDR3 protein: CSVERAGELFF

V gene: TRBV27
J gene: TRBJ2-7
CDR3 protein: CASSLRAGPYEQYF

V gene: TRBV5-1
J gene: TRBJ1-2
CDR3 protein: CASSSGQLNPSGYTF

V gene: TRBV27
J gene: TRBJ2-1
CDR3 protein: CASSLSLVHEQFF

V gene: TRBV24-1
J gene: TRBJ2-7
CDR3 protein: CATSDLPAGHTYEQYF

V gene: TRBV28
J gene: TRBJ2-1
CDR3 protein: CASSLDLRGGRNEQFF

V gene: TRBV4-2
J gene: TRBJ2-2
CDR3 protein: CASSQEGTDITGELFF

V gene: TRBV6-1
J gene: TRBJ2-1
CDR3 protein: CASRANGVSYNEQFF

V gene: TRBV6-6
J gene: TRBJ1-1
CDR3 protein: CASKGWESEAFF

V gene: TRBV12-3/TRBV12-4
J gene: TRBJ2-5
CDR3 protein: CASSLTDGETQYF

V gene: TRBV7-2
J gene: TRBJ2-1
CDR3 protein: CASSPGISSYNEQFF

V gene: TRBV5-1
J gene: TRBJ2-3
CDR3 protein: CASSLNGISSTDTQYF

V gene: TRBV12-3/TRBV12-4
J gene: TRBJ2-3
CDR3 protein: CASRKQGEDTDTQYF

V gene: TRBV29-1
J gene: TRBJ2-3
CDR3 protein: CSAGRGPSTDTQYF

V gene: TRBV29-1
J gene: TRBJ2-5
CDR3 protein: CSVEPQGGAETQYF

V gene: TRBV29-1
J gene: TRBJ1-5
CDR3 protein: CSVGAGGEQPQHF

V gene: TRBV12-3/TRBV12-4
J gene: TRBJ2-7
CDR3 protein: CASSRGPYEQYF

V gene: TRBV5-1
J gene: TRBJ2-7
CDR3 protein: CASSSGQGRHEQYF

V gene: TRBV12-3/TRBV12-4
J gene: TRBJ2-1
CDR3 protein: CASSSTGTSFNEQFF

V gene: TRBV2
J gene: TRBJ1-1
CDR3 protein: CASSSGQGAGTEAFF

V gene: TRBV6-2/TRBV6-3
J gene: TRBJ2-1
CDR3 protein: CASSYRDEQFF

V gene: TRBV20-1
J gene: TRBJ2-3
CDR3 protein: CSATGTSGSTDTQYF

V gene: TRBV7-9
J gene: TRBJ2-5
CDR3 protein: CASSLALGQTQYF

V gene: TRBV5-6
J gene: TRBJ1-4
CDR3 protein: CASSPRQGYEKLFF

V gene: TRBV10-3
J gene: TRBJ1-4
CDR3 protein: CAISAVPGGGEKLFF

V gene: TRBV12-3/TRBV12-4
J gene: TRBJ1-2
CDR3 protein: CASSRGQGVLYGYTF

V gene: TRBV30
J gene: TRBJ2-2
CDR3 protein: CAWKVVRGGAGELFF

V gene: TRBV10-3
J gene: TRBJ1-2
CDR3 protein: CATGTGDYGYTF

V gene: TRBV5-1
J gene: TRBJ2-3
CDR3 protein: CASSWMIRSSTDTQYF

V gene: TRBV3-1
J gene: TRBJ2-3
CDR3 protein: CASSPRDREADTQYF

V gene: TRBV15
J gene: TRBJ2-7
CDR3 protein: CATSARTSGASEQYF

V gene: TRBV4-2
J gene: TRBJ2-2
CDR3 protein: CASSQEGGGAPGELFF

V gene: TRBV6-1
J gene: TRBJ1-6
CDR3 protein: CASRLTRAAYNSPLHF

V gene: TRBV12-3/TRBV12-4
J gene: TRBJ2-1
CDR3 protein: CASIASGVSYEQFF

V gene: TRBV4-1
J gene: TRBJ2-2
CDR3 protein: CASSQARNTGELFF

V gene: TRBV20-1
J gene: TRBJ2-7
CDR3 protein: CSASQGGAYEQYF

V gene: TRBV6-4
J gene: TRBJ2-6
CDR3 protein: CASSEGQGTGANVLTF

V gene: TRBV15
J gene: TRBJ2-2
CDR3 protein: CATSTRQGAYTGELFF

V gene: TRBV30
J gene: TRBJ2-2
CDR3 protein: CAWKFSGELFF

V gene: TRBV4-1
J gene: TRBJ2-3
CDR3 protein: CASSQLSLRGRDTQYF

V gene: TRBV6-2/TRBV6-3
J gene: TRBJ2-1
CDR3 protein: CASWTGKNEQFF

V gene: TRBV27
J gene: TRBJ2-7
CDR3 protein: CANKKEVSPFYEQYF

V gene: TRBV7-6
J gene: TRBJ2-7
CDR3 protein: CASSFRDGSCEQYF

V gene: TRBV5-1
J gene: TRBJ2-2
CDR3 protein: CASSSVVGARQTGELFF

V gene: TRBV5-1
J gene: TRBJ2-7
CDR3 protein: CASSPGTGGHEQYF

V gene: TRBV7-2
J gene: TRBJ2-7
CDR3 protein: CASTKGAGTTYEQYF

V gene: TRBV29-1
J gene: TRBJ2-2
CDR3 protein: CSVLMGVGELFF

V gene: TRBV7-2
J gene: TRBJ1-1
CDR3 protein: CASSLRSQAGTEAFF

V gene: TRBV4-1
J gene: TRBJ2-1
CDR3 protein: CASSQRTSAPNEQFF

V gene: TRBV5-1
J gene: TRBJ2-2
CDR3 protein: CASSFDRGSTGELFF

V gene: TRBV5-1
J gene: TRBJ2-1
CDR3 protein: CASSLGTSGSSYNEQFF

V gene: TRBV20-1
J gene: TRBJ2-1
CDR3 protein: CSARSLAGGNEQFF

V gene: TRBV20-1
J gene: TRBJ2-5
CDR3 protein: CSAPGPYQETQYF